This TCR beta chain stems from a study of T cell changes during pregnancy in multiple sclerosis. Profiling relied on immunoSEQ multiplex PCR, and the TCRdb table lists in-frame clones only, not all of them. The sample carries more than 85,000 clones, around 94% recorded once. Sequencing was performed on peripheral blood, taken after pregnancy. The TCR comes from a female donor in good health, enrolled as a control in a pregnancy study.

CDR3 protein: CASTRQRNTGELFF. For the CDR3, the DNA is TGTGCCAGCACAAGACAGAGGAACACCGGGGAGCTGTTTTTT. The V gene is TRBV28, the J gene TRBJ2-2; weak D call: TRBD1 (5 bases). CDR1 and CDR2 from the germline V gene are MDHEN and SYDVKM. V was clipped by 7 bases and J by 1 base, with 10 bases between them. This CDR3 has 14 residues.